The 4 T cell receptor beta chains below all came from one sample that was sequenced in a study of blood T cell repertoires in COVID-19. Here immunoSEQ multiplex PCR was the method, and the copy in TCRdb shows in-frame clones only, minus some. The sample has 45,000 or so clones, 75% to 85% seen once; the top ten hold 7% to 10%. Sequencing used peripheral blood. These receptor sequences come from a man aged 80 or over in a cohort sampled during active COVID-19.

The rearrangement links TRBV7-9 to TRBJ1-3, with a tentative D call TRBD1 (6 bases). Germline-derived CDR1 and CDR2 are SEHNR and FQNEAQ (reference sequence). The V end was cut by 4 bases, the J end by 3 bases, with 13 bases between. The CDR3 covers 15 residues. The CDR3 region has the DNA TGTGCCAGCAGCTCCCAGGGGTCTGTTGGAAACACCATATATTTT. It specifies CASSSQGSVGNTIYF. Based on the CDR3 plus reference TRBV7-9 and TRBJ1-3, the full variable domain is DTGVSQNPRHKITKRGQNVTFRCDPISEHNRLYWYRQTLGQGPEFLTYFQNEAQLEKSRLLSDRFSAERPKGSFSTLEIQRTEQGDSAMYLCASSSQGSVGNTIYFGEGSWLTVV.

The rearrangement joins TRBV5-1 to TRBJ2-1, with D tentatively TRBD1 (6 bases). V dropped 3 bases and J dropped 0 bases, with 10 bases sitting between them. This CDR3 spans 15 amino acids. CDR1 SGHRS and CDR2 YFSETQ come from the germline V gene. The CDR3 DNA reads TGCGCCAGCAGCTACAGGGATAGCTCCTACAATGAGCAGTTCTTC. Amino acids: CASSYRDSSYNEQFF.

This clone appeared a few times. The genes are TRBV9 and TRBJ2-7, with 7 bases matching TRBD2. Germline lookup yields CDR1 SGDLS and CDR2 YYNGEE. The CDR3 has 14 residues. With 0 bases clipped from V and 2 bases from J, the junction kept 2 bases outside the gene matches. CDR3: CASSVGAGTYEQYF. CDR3 nucleotides: TGTGCCAGCAGCGTAGGAGCGGGAACCTACGAGCAGTACTTC.

The CDR3 nucleotides read TGTGCCAGCAGTGTGCGACAGGGACGGGACGAGCAGTACTTC. This translates into CASSVRQGRDEQYF. The chain employs TRBV6-6 and TRBJ2-7, with 7 bases identical to TRBD1. V lost 5 bases and J lost 5; bases outside the gene matches: 9. CDR1 is MNHNY, CDR2 SVGAGI, per germline (reference sequence). This CDR3 region has 14 residues.